The sequence of this T cell receptor (beta chain) was determined in a study of immune heterogeneity within non-small cell lung tumors. Study in general: Among the tumors, a few were squamous cell carcinomas, approximately 10 were non-squamous carcinomas and 1 was not otherwise specified.

This clonotype was seen a handful of times. This CDR3 spans 15 amino acids. Germline assignment: CDR1 DFQATT and CDR2 SNEGSKA (reference sequence). Trimming cost V 7 bases and J 2 bases; bases outside gene matches: 10. Genomic DNA extracted from bulk tumor tissue served as template. A total of roughly 620 ng was used per sample. During surgery, each primary tumor gave multiple biopsies spaced as far apart as possible. Curative surgery was undertaken by patients, who had untreated, newly diagnosed non-small cell lung cancer. Multiplex PCR with 32 V and 13 J primers amplified TCR beta CDR3. TCRdb analysed the multiplex PCR reads with MiXCR anew, one entry per CDR3 protein. The repertoire holds roughly 15,000 distinct CDR3 sequences, with about 30% as singletons.

Sequencing was performed on lung tumor tissue. The clonotype was recovered from a woman in her 50s with non-small cell lung cancer. V is TRBV20-1 and J is TRBJ2-5; 10 bases match TRBD2. Written as DNA, the CDR3 is TGCAGTGTGGGGTTAGGGACTAGCGCACAAGAGACCCAGTACTTC. Protein sequence: CSVGLGTSAQETQYF.